A selection of T cell receptor beta chains follows, all from one sample in a study of PD-L1 blockade in urothelial cancer. The protocol was immunoSEQ multiplex PCR, while the TCRdb copy is restricted to in-frame clones and leaves out a portion. The sample gives approximately 46,000 clones, roughly 87% of which show up once; approximately 7.7% is in the top ten. Sample: PBMCs, taken around atezolizumab (anti-PD-L1) treatment. The receptors here all came from a man aged 60 to 69 with urothelial cancer. The CDR3 runs from the conserved cysteine through the conserved F or W. Some rows mark clone size as missing; the rest say once, few, many or name a class of expanded clone.

v_call	clone_size	cdr3_length	cdr3_aa
TRBV27	-	15	CASSGVTGKAGELFF
TRBV18	-	12	CASSPNSNEQFF
TRBV10-3	-	13	CAISVGALTEAFF
TRBV25-1	-	15	CASSDSRQDNEKLFF
TRBV4-2	-	14	CASSLRTGNTEAFF
TRBV7-3	-	15	CASSILAGRTDTQYF
TRBV19	-	15	CASSSGGAGTGEAFF
TRBV7-9	-	14	CASNRQGAYNEQFF
TRBV30	-	12	CAWSWTAEKLFF
TRBV9	-	16	CASSAEREGRGRGYTF
TRBV30	-	13	CAWRQGSYNEQFF
TRBV27	-	15	CASRDRGGVNTEAFF
TRBV10-1	-	15	CASSEGPGFADTQYF
TRBV7-2	once	15	CASSLAPSANTEAFF
TRBV6-8	-	17	CASRPPSLAGGQETQYF
TRBV6-1	-	13	CASSEGGGYGYTF
TRBV19	-	14	CASSMVSSNQPQHF
TRBV19	few	15	CASSNMGQSEYEQYF
TRBV30	-	16	CAWSFPTSGRRETQYF
TRBV9	-	16	CASSVDLGQGSTEAFF